This T cell receptor beta chain was sequenced during a study of CD8+ T cells in alopecia areata. Study-level background: Twice a day, 5 to 10 mg of oral tofacitinib was administered to treated patients. Tofacitinib treatment spanned 6 to 18 months, with 6 months off drug afterward.

Study-wide points: Tofacitinib delivered significant drops in scalp clonality and in expanded CD8+ clones among the top 100.

Sequencing templates came from extracted RNA that was reverse transcribed into cDNA. The assay was immunoSEQ multiplex PCR, and TCRdb's table has in-frame clones only and misses some. The sample records about 130,000 clones, about 56% being singletons. Indicated treatment: oral pan-JAK inhibitor, 5-10 mg twice daily. Trimming took off 3 bases at V and 5 bases at J, with 12 bases between the two ends. This CDR3 has 15 residues. The germline V gene encodes CDR1 SGHRS and CDR2 YFSETQ. About this clone: What it binds is not known.

This chain links TRBV5-1 with TRBJ1-6; the D gene is possibly TRBD1 (6 bases). This TCR was recovered from a human donor with alopecia areata. Sequenced here: CD8+ T cells sorted from blood, sampled at week 4, from a patient treated with tofacitinib. CDR3: CASSSGRDNNSPLHF. CDR3 DNA: TGCGCCAGCAGCTCTGGTCGGGACAATAATTCACCCCTCCACTTT.